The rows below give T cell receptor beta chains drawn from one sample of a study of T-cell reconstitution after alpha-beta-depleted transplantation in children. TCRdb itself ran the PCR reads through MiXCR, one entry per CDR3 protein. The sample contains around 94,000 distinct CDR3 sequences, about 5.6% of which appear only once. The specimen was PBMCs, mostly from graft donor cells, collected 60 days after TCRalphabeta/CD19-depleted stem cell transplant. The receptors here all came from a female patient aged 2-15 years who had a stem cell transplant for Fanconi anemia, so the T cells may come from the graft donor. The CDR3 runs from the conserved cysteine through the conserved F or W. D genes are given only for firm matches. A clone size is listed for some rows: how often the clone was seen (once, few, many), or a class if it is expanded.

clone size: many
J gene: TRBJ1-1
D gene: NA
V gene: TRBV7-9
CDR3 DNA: TGTGCCAGCAGCGGTTTGAACACTGAAGCTTTCTTT
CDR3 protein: CASSGLNTEAFF

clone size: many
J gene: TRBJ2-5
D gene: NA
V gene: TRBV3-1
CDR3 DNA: TGTGCCAGCAGCCATCAACAGGGTAGTTTGGAGACCCAGTACTTC
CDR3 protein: CASSHQQGSLETQYF

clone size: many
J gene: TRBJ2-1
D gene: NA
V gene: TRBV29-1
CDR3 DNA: TGCAGTAGATTTGAGATAAGCAATGAGCAGTTCTTC
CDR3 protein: CSRFEISNEQFF

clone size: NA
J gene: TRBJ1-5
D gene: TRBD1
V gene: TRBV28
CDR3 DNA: TGTGCCAGCGCCCGGACAGGGGGTATTCAGCCCCAGCATTTT
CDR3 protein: CASARTGGIQPQHF

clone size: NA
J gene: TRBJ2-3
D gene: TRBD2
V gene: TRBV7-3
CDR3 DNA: TGTGCCAGCAGCTTAACTCCAGCGGGGGGGCGGCAAGATACGCAGTATTTT
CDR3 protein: CASSLTPAGGRQDTQYF

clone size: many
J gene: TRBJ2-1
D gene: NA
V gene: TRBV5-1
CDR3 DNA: TGCGCCAGCAGCTTGGAGGGGCACAATGAGCAGTTCTTC
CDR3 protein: CASSLEGHNEQFF

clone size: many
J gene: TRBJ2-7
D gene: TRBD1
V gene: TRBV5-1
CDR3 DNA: TGCGCCAGCAGCACAGGGGGCTCCTACGAGCAGTACTTC
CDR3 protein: CASSTGGSYEQYF

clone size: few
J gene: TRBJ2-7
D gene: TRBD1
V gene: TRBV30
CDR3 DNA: TGTGCCTGCCACCCCGGGACAGGGAAATACGAGCAGTACTTC
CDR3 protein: CACHPGTGKYEQYF

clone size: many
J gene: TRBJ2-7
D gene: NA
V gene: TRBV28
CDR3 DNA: TGTGCCAGCACCCAAGATCGGTACCCCTACGAGCAGTACTTC
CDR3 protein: CASTQDRYPYEQYF

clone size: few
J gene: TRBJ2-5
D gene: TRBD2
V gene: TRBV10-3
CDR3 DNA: TGTGCCATCAGGCCTAGCGGGAGTCGAGAGACCCAGTACTTC
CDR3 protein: CAIRPSGSRETQYF

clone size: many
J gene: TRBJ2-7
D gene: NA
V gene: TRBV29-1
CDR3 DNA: TGCAGCGTTTCCGGTCAGGGGGGGAACGAGCAGTACTTC
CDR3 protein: CSVSGQGGNEQYF

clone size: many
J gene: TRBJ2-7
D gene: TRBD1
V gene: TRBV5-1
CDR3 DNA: TGCGCCAGCAGCTCCACTGCGGGACAGGGCTACGAGCAGTACTTC
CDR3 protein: CASSSTAGQGYEQYF

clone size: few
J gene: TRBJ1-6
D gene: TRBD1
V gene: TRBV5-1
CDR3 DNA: TGCGCCAGCAGCTTGGGGACAGGGGATTCACCCCTCCACTTT
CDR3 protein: CASSLGTGDSPLHF

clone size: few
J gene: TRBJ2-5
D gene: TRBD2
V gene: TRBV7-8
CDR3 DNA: TGTGCCAGCAGCTTAGCCTTGCTAGCGGGATCAAACCAAGAGACCCAGTACTTC
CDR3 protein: CASSLALLAGSNQETQYF

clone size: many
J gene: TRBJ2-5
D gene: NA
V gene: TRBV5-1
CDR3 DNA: TGCGCCAGCAGCTTCGCCCCACTCCAAGAGACCCAGTACTTC
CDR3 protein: CASSFAPLQETQYF

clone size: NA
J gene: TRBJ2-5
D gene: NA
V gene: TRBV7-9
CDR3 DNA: TGTGCCAGCAGCTTACGGGGGACGGGACAACAAGAGACCCAGTACTTC
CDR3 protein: CASSLRGTGQQETQYF